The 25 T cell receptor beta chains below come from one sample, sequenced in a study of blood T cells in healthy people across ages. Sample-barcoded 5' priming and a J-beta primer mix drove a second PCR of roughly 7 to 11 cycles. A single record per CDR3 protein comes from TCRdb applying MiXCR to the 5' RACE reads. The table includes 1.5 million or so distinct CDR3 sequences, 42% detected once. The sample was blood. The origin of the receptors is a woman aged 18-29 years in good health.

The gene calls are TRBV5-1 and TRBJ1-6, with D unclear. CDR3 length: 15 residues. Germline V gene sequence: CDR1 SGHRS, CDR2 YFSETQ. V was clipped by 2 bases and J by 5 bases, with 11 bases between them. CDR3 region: CASSFSFGHNSPLHF. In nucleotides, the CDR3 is TGCGCCAGCAGCTTTTCATTTGGACATAATTCACCCCTCCACTTT.

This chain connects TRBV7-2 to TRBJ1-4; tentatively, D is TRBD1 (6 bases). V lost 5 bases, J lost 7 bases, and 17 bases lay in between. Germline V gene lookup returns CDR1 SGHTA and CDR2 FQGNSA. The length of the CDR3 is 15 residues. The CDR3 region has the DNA TGTGCCAGCAGCGATAGGGCCAGGGGTGGTGAAAAACTGTTTTTT. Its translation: CASSDRARGGEKLFF.

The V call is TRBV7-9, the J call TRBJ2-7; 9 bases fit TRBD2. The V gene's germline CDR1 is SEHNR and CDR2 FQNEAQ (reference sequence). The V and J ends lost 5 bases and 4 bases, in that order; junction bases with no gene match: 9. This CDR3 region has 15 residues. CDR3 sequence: CASSPWGSGGYEQYF. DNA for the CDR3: TGTGCCAGCAGCCCTTGGGGTAGCGGGGGTTACGAGCAGTACTTC.

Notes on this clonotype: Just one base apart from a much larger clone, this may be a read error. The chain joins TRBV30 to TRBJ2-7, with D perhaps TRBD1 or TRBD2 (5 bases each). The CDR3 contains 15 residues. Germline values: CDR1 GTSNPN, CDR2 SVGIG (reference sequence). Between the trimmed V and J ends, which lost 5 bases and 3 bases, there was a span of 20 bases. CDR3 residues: CAWPLGTAGNYEQYF. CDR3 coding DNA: TGTGCCTGGCCCCTCGGGACGGCCGGCAACTACGAGCAGTACTTC.

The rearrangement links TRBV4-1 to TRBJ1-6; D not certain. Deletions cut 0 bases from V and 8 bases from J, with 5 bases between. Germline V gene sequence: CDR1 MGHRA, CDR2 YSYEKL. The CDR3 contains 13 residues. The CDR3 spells CASSQDWHSPLHF. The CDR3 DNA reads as TGCGCCAGCAGCCAAGATTGGCATTCACCCCTCCACTTT.

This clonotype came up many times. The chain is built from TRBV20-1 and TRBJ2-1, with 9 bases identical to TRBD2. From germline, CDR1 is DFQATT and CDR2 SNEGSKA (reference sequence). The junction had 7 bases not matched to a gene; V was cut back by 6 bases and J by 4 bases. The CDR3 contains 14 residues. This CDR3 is CSASSSGDYNEQFF. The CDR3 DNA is TGCAGTGCCTCATCTAGCGGGGATTACAATGAGCAGTTCTTC.

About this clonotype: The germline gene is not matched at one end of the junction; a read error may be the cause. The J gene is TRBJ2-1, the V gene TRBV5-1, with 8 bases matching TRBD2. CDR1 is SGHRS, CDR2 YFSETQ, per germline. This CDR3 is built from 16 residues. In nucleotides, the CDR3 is TGCGCCGGCAGCTTGACGGGGGGGTTACCCTACAATGAGCAGTTCTTC. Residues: CAGSLTGGLPYNEQFF.

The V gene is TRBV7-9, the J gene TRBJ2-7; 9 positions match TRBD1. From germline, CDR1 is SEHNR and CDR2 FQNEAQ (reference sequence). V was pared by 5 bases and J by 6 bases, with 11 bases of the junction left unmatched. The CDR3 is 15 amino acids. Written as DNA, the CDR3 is TGTGCCAGCAGCCCCAGGACAGGGGACCCCCTCGAGCAGTACTTC. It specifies CASSPRTGDPLEQYF.

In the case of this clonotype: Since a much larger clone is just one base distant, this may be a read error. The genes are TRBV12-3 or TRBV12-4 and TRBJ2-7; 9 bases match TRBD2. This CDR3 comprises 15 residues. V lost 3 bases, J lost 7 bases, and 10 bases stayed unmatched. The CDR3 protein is CASSFAGGPFNEQYF. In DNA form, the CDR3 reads TGTGCCAGCAGTTTCGCGGGGGGGCCTTTCAATGAGCAGTACTTC.

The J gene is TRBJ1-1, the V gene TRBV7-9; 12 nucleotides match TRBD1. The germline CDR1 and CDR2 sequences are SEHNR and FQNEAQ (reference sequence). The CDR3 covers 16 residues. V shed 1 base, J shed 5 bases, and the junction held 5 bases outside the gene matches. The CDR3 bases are TGTGCCAGCAGCTTAGTAGGGGACAGGGGGCTAACTGAAGCTTTCTTT. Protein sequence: CASSLVGDRGLTEAFF.

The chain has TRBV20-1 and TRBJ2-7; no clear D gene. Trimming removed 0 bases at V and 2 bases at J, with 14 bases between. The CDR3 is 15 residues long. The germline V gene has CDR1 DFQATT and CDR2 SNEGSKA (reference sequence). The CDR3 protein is CSARDLGSPPYEQYF. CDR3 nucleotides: TGCAGTGCTAGAGATTTGGGATCCCCACCCTACGAGCAGTACTTC.

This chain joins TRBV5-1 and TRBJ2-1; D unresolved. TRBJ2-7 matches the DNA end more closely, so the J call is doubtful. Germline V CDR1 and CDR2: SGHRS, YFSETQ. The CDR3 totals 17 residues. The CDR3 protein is CASSVDPLVRLYNEQYF. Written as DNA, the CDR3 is TGCGCCAGCAGTGTCGACCCCCTGGTAAGACTCTACAATGAGCAGTACTTC.

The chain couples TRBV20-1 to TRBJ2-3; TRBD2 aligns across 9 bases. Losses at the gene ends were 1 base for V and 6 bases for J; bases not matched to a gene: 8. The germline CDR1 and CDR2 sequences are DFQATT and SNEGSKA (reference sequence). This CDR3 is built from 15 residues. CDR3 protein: CSARGTGGGADTQYF. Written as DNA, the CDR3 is TGCAGTGCTAGAGGGACTGGCGGGGGGGCGGATACGCAGTATTTT.

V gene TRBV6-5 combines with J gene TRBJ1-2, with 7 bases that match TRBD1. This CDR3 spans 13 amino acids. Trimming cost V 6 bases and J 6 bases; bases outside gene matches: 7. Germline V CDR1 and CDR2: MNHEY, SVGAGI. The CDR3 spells CASRPTGVDGYTF. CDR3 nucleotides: TGTGCCAGCAGACCCACAGGGGTGGATGGCTACACCTTC.

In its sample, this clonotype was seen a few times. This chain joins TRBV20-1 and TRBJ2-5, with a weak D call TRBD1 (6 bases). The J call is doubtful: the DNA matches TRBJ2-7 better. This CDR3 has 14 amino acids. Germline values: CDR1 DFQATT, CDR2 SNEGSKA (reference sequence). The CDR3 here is CSASRVPQGTEQYF. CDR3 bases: TGCAGTGCTTCCAGAGTACCACAGGGTACCGAGCAGTACTTC.

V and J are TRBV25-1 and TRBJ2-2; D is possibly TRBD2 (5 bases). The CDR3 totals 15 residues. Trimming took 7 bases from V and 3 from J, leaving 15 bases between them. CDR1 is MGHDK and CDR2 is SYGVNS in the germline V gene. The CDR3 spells CASTPLEVDTGELFF. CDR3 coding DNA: TGTGCCAGCACCCCCCTGGAGGTGGACACCGGGGAGCTGTTTTTT.

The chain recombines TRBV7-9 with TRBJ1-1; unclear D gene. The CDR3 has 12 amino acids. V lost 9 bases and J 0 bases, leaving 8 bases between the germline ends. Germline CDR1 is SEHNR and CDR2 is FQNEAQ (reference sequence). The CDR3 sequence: CASWRMNTEAFF. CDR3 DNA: TGTGCCAGTTGGCGGATGAACACTGAAGCTTTCTTT.

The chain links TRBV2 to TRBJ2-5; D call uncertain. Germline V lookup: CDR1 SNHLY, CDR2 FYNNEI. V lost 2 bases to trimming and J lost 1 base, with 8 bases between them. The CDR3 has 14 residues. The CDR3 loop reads CASSECTIQETQYF. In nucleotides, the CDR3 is TGTGCCAGCAGTGAATGTACTATCCAAGAGACCCAGTACTTC. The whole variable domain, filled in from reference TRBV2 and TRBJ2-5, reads EPEVTQTPSHQVTQMGQEVILRCVPISNHLYFYWYRQILGQKVEFLVSFYNNEISEKSEIFDDQFSVERPDGSNFTLKIRSTKLEDSAMYFCASSECTIQETQYFGPGTRLLVL.

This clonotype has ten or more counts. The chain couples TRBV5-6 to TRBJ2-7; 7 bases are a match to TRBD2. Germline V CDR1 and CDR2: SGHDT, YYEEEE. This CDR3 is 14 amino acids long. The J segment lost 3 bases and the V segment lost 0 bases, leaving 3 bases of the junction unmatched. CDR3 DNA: TGTGCCAGCAGCTTGGGCGGGAGTTTCTACGAGCAGTACTTC. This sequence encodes CASSLGGSFYEQYF.

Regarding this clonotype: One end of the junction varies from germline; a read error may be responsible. The CDR3 region has the DNA TGTGCCAGCAGCCCGTCTTCCTACAATGAGCTGTTCTTC. Translated: CASSPSSYNELFF. This rearrangement joins TRBV5-5 to TRBJ2-1; no firm D call. This CDR3 spans 13 amino acids. Germline V gene data show CDR1 as SGHKS and CDR2 as YYEKEE (reference sequence).

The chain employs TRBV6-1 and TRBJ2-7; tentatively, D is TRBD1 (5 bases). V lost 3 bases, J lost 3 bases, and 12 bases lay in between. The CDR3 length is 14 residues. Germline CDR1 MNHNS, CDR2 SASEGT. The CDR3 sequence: CASSERDDSYEQYF. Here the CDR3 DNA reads TGTGCCAGCAGTGAGAGAGACGACAGCTACGAGCAGTACTTC.

This CDR3 reads CASSLGTETNTGELFF. For the CDR3, the DNA is TGTGCCAGCAGCTTAGGTACAGAGACGAACACCGGGGAGCTGTTTTTT. The gene calls are TRBV11-2 and TRBJ2-2; no clear D gene. This CDR3 has 16 amino acids. V lost 1 base and J 0 bases, leaving 9 bases between the germline ends. Germline V gives CDR1 SGHAT, CDR2 FQNNGV.

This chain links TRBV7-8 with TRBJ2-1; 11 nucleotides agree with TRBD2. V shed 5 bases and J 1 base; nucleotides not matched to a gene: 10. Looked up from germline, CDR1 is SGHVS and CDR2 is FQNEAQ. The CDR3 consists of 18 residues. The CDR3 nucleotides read TGTGCCAGCAGCCGACTAGCGGGGACTCCGAGTTCCTACAATGAGCAGTTCTTC. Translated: CASSRLAGTPSSYNEQFF.

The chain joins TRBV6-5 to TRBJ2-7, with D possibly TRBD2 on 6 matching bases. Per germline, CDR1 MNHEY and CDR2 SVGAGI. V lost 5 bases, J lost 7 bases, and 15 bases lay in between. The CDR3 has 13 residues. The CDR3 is CASSPTTRGEQYF. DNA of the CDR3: TGTGCCAGCAGTCCTACGACTAGAGGGGAGCAGTACTTC.

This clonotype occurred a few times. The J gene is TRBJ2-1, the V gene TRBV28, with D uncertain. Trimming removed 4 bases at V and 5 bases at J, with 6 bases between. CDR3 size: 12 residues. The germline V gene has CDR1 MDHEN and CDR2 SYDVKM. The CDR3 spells CASSSSHNEQFF. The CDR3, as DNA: TGTGCCAGCAGTTCCAGTCACAATGAGCAGTTCTTC.